This TCR beta chain was captured in a study of T cells after yellow fever vaccination. About this clonotype itself: Its antigen is not identified.

Study-wide findings and caveats: The booster saw the reappearance of most primary-vaccination clones (around 96% CD4, 88% CD8). Only a minor proportion of clonotypes was detected across both CD4 and CD8 compartments.

With V trimmed by 0 bases and J by 0 bases, 4 bases remained unmatched. The CDR3 totals 17 residues. Germline CDR1 is LNHDA and CDR2 is SQIVND (reference sequence). TCRdb ran MiXCR on the 5' RACE reads and lists one entry per CDR3 protein. The profile shows approximately 610,000 distinct CDR3 sequences, less than 20% of them singletons. The origin of this receptor is a man younger than 30 who received the YFV17D yellow fever vaccine. The V gene is TRBV19, the J gene TRBJ2-1; the match to TRBD1 covers 8 bases. Specimen: PBMCs, collected 5 to 6 days after the first yellow fever vaccination. CDR3 residues: CASSIDLGTGSYNEQFF. The CDR3 region has the DNA TGTGCCAGTAGTATAGATCTCGGGACAGGCTCCTACAATGAGCAGTTCTTC.